In its sample, the clone carrying this T cell receptor (beta chain) was seen a few times. Its antigen is unknown. Using unique molecular identifiers, the investigators prepared the TCRbeta library. TCRdb itself ran the PCR reads through MiXCR, one entry per CDR3 protein. Of 600,000 or so distinct CDR3 sequences listed, under 30% are singletons. The germline V and J ends were trimmed by 6 bases and 14 bases, with 20 bases remaining between them. This CDR3 has 14 residues. The source of the sample is a study of T-cell reconstitution after alpha-beta-depleted transplantation in children. Notes on the study in general: At one year after transplant, newly produced T cells mostly accounted for T-cell counts and diversity. Several hundred rapidly expanded clones from non-depleted graft cells reportedly supplied alpha-beta T cells about two months post-transplant. Several patients had high TCRbeta diversity at day 60; it came from surviving recipient T cells and thymic progenitors.

The sample was PBMCs, mostly from graft donor cells, taken 360 days after TCRalphabeta/CD19-depleted stem cell transplant. This chain uses TRBV12-3 or TRBV12-4 with TRBJ1-6, with a weak D call TRBD1 (5 bases). This TCR came from a boy in the first two years of life who had a stem cell transplant for acute myeloid leukemia, so the T cells may come from the graft donor. The CDR3 nucleotides read TGTGCCAGCAGCCTTACCCGGGGCAGTGAGTCCCTCCACTTT. Translating it yields CASSLTRGSESLHF.